The 21 T cell receptor beta chains listed next were all sequenced from one sample in a study of control samples from healthy donors and cancer patients. The table came from immunoSEQ multiplex PCR; TCRdb's copy has only in-frame clones and leaves some out. This sample carries fewer than 500,000 clones, 75% to 95% of them seen once, and the ten largest clones take over 5.5%. Sequencing was carried out using PBMCs. All receptors derive from a man aged 40-50 years with head and neck cancer.

As to this clone: This sample also contains other DNA sequences that code for the same CDR3. This chain uses TRBV28 with TRBJ2-7; the D gene could be TRBD1 or TRBD2 (5 bases each). Germline loops: CDR1 MDHEN, CDR2 SYDVKM. The V and J ends lost 6 bases and 3 bases respectively, with 9 bases between them. This CDR3 has 12 amino acids. DNA of the CDR3: TGTGCCAGCAGCCCGGGACGCTACGAGCAGTACTTC. It codes for CASSPGRYEQYF.

Written as DNA, the CDR3 is TGTGCCAGCAGTTACGGGCCGCGAGGGAACACTGAAGCTTTCTTT. This gives the protein CASSYGPRGNTEAFF. The chain links TRBV6-5 to TRBJ1-1; D ambiguous. Germline loops: CDR1 MNHEY, CDR2 SVGAGI. The CDR3 has 15 amino acids. V dropped 2 bases and J dropped 1 base, with 11 bases sitting between them.

The genes are TRBV5-4 and TRBJ2-3; D is unresolved. CDR3 length: 13 residues. Germline CDR1 SGHNT, CDR2 YYREEE (reference sequence). Trimming shortened V by 0 bases and J by 4 bases, and 6 bases separated the two germline ends. The CDR3 region is CASSLGGADTQYF. The CDR3 nucleotides read TGTGCCAGCAGCTTGGGCGGTGCAGATACGCAGTATTTT. Combining the CDR3 with reference TRBV5-4 and TRBJ2-3 gives the whole variable domain ETGVTQSPTHLIKTRGQQVTLRCSSQSGHNTVSWYQQALGQGPQFIFQYYREEENGRGNFPPRFSGLQFPNYSSELNVNALELDDSALYLCASSLGGADTQYFGPGTRLTVL.

The chain is built from TRBV7-9 and TRBJ2-3, with TRBD2 matching over 12 bases. The CDR3 has 17 amino acids. Germline values: CDR1 SEHNR, CDR2 FQNEAQ (reference sequence). V lost 5 bases, J lost 3 bases, and 9 bases stayed unmatched. This CDR3 is CASSPRTSGMGTDTQYF. In nucleotides, the CDR3 is TGTGCCAGCAGCCCTAGGACTAGCGGGATGGGTACAGATACGCAGTATTTT.

With regard to this clone: This sample also contains other DNA sequences that code for the same CDR3. This chain links TRBV30 with TRBJ2-4, with D unresolved. The CDR3 has 14 residues. Trimming pared 0 bases from V and 1 base from J, leaving 7 bases between. In germline, CDR1 is GTSNPN, CDR2 SVGIG (reference sequence). The CDR3 region has the DNA TGTGCCTGGAGTGTCGGTGGCGCCAAAAACATTCAGTACTTC. It codes for CAWSVGGAKNIQYF.

The chain uses TRBV2 and TRBJ2-7, with D hard to call. The germline V and J ends were trimmed by 6 bases and 3 bases, with 9 bases remaining between them. Germline lookup yields CDR1 SNHLY and CDR2 FYNNEI. The CDR3 has 12 residues. The CDR3 protein is CASRVTVYEQYF. In DNA, the CDR3 is TGTGCCAGCAGAGTAACGGTCTACGAGCAGTACTTC.

The J gene is TRBJ1-2, the V gene TRBV30, with TRBD1 matching over 9 bases. The CDR3 is made up of 12 amino acids. Germline CDR1 reads GTSNPN; CDR2 reads SVGIG (reference sequence). With 3 bases clipped from V and 5 bases from J, the junction kept 1 base outside the gene matches. The CDR3 region has the DNA TGTGCCTGGAGGGACAGGGGTTATGGCTACACCTTC. Its translation is CAWRDRGYGYTF.

This chain joins TRBV7-9 and TRBJ2-3; D is unclear. With 3 bases removed from V and 5 bases from J, the gap between germline ends came to 6 bases. This CDR3 comprises 12 residues. Germline V lookup: CDR1 SEHNR, CDR2 FQNEAQ (reference sequence). The CDR3 spells CASSFAGDTQYF. The CDR3, as DNA: TGTGCCAGCAGCTTTGCCGGAGATACGCAGTATTTT.

The chain employs TRBV19 and TRBJ2-1, with D perhaps matching TRBD2 (6 bases). Between the trimmed V and J ends, which lost 4 bases and 0 bases, there was a span of 7 bases. The CDR3 consists of 14 residues. Germline V gives CDR1 LNHDA, CDR2 SQIVND (reference sequence). The CDR3: CASSKGGSYNEQFF. For the CDR3, the DNA is TGTGCCAGTAGTAAGGGAGGCTCCTACAATGAGCAGTTCTTC.

The rearrangement joins TRBV19 to TRBJ1-5; D is unresolved. Germline V gene sequence: CDR1 LNHDA, CDR2 SQIVND (reference sequence). V was pared by 0 bases and J by 1 base, with 4 bases between. The CDR3 loop spans 14 amino acids. CDR3 DNA sequence: TGTGCCAGTAGTATAGAACAGAGCAATCAGCCCCAGCATTTT. Its translation: CASSIEQSNQPQHF.

The CDR3 here is CASSRGSEQFF. CDR3 DNA sequence: TGTGCCAGCTCTAGGGGCTCTGAGCAGTTCTTC. The V gene is TRBV9, the J gene TRBJ2-1; weak D call: TRBD1 (5 bases). This CDR3 has 11 residues. Germline V CDR1 and CDR2: SGDLS, YYNGEE. V lost 7 bases, J lost 9 bases, and 11 bases lay in between.

This clone occurred once. This chain joins TRBV28 and TRBJ1-5, with a tentative D call TRBD1 (6 bases). Per the germline V gene, CDR1 is MDHEN and CDR2 is SYDVKM. The CDR3 runs 14 residues. V was shortened by 2 bases and J by 6 bases, with 11 bases between the two germline ends. The CDR3 loop reads CASSLEQGGQPQHF. As DNA, the CDR3 is TGTGCCAGCAGTTTAGAACAGGGAGGTCAGCCCCAGCATTTT. The full variable domain, its missing parts supplied by reference TRBV28 and TRBJ1-5, is DVKVTQSSRYLVKRTGEKVFLECVQDMDHENMFWYRQDPGLGLRLIYFSYDVKMKEKGDIPEGYSVSREKKERFSLILESASTNQTSMYLCASSLEQGGQPQHFGDGTRLSIL.

The V and J genes are TRBV19 and TRBJ2-1; D may be TRBD2 (5 bases). The germline CDR1 and CDR2 sequences are LNHDA and SQIVND (reference sequence). Deletions cut 7 bases from V and 8 bases from J, with 9 bases between. This CDR3 has 11 residues. Here the CDR3 reads CASNRGYEQFF. CDR3 coding DNA: TGTGCCAGTAATCGAGGGTATGAGCAGTTCTTC.

This clone has more than one count but fewer than ten. The rearrangement uses TRBV6-5 and TRBJ2-7; tentatively, D is TRBD1 or TRBD2 (5 bases each). This CDR3 is built from 13 residues. Germline CDR1 and CDR2: MNHEY and SVGAGI. V lost 6 bases, J lost 1 base, and 10 bases lay in between. The CDR3 coding sequence is TGTGCCAGCAGCCGGGACCGATCCTACGAGCAGTACTTC. It encodes CASSRDRSYEQYF.

The rearrangement links TRBV28 to TRBJ1-2; TRBD1 matches at 7 bases. Trimming took 7 bases from V and 2 from J; bases not matched to a gene: 7. The germline V gene has CDR1 MDHEN and CDR2 SYDVKM. The length of the CDR3 is 14 residues. The chain's CDR3 is CASTVPGQNYGYTF. The DNA of the CDR3 is TGTGCCAGCACCGTCCCGGGACAGAACTATGGCTACACCTTC.

The chain uses TRBV14 and TRBJ1-5; 7 nucleotides line up with TRBD1. CDR3 length: 13 residues. Germline V CDR1 and CDR2: SGHDN, FVKESK. With 5 bases clipped from V and 9 bases from J, the junction kept 7 bases outside the gene matches. The CDR3 is CASSSGGGRPQHF. The CDR3 region has the DNA TGTGCCAGCAGCTCAGGGGGTGGTAGGCCCCAGCATTTT. Full variable domain (rest looked up from reference TRBV14 and TRBJ1-5): EAGVTQFPSHSVIEKGQTVTLRCDPISGHDNLYWYRRVMGKEIKFLLHFVKESKQDESGMPNNRFLAERTGGTYSTLKVQPAELEDSGVYFCASSSGGGRPQHFGDGTRLSIL.

This clone showed up just a few times. The V call is TRBV7-9, the J call TRBJ1-2; maybe TRBD1 (5 bases). This CDR3 contains 13 residues. Germline V gives CDR1 SEHNR, CDR2 FQNEAQ (reference sequence). Trimming took 6 bases from V and 4 from J, leaving 12 bases between them. CDR3 protein: CASSTRDVYGYTF. The CDR3 DNA follows: TGTGCCAGCAGTACGAGGGACGTCTATGGCTACACCTTC.

The chain is built from TRBV5-1 and TRBJ2-1; D call uncertain. CDR3 length: 13 amino acids. The germline V gene has CDR1 SGHRS and CDR2 YFSETQ. V was pared by 1 base and J by 4 bases, with 6 bases between. The CDR3 is CASSLLKYNEQFF. Written as DNA, the CDR3 is TGCGCCAGCAGCTTGTTGAAGTACAATGAGCAGTTCTTC.

J is TRBJ2-3 and V is TRBV4-3; no firm D call. The CDR3 contains 14 residues. CDR1 LGHNA and CDR2 YSLEER come from the germline V gene. V lost 2 bases and J 4 bases, leaving 10 bases between the germline ends. This CDR3 reads CASSQQRSADTQYF. The DNA of the CDR3 is TGCGCCAGCAGCCAACAAAGGAGCGCAGATACGCAGTATTTT.

The chain carries TRBV2 and TRBJ2-7; D not resolved. Per the germline V gene, CDR1 is SNHLY and CDR2 is FYNNEI. This CDR3 has 12 residues. V lost 7 bases to trimming and J lost 3 bases, with 10 bases between them. In nucleotides, the CDR3 is TGTGCCAGCACTGGCTCCCTCTACGAGCAGTACTTC. Its protein is CASTGSLYEQYF. Looking up the rest from reference TRBV2 and TRBJ2-7 gives the full variable domain: EPEVTQTPSHQVTQMGQEVILRCVPISNHLYFYWYRQILGQKVEFLVSFYNNEISEKSEIFDDQFSVERPDGSNFTLKIRSTKLEDSAMYFCASTGSLYEQYFGPGTRLTVT.

The chain has TRBV18 and TRBJ2-3; D possibly corresponds to TRBD1 (5 bases). Trimming removed 3 bases at V and 3 bases at J, with 10 bases between. The CDR3 loop spans 14 amino acids. Germline assignment: CDR1 KGHSH and CDR2 LQKENI. The CDR3 DNA follows: TGTGCCAGCTCACCGGACACGGAGACAGATACGCAGTATTTT. It encodes CASSPDTETDTQYF.